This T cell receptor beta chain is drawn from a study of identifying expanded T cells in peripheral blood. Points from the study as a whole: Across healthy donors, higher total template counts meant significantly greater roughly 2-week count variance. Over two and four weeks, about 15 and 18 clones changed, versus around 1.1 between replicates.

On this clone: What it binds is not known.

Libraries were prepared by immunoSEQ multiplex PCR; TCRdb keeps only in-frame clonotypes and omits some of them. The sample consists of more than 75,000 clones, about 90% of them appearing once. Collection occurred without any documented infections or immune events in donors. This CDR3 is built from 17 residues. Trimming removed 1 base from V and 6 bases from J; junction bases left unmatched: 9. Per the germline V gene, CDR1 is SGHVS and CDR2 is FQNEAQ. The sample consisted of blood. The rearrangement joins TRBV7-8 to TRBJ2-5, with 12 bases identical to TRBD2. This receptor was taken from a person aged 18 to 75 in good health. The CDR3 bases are TGTGCCAGCAGCTTAGTCGGGGCTAGCGGGAGGGAAAAGACCCAGTACTTC. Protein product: CASSLVGASGREKTQYF.